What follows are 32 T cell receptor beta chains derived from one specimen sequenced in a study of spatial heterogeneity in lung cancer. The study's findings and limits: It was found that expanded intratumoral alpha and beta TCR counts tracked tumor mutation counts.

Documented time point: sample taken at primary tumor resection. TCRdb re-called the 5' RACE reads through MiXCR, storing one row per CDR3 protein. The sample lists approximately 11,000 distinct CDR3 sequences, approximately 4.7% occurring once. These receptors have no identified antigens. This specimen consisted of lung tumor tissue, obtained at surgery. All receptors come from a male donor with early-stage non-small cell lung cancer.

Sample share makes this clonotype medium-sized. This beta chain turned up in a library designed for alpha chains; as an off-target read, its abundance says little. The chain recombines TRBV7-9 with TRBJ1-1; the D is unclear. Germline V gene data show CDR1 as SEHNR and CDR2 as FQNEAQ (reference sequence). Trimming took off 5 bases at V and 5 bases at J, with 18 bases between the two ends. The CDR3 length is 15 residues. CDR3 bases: TGTGCCAGCAGCCTCGCATCGGGGTCTGGGACTGAAGCTTTCTTT. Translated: CASSLASGSGTEAFF.

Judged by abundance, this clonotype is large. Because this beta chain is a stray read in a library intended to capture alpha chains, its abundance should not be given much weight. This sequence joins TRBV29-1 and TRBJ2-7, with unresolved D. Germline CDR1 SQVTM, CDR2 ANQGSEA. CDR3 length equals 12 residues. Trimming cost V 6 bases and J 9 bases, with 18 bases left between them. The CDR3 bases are TGCAGCGTCTGGATTCCTCTTATCGGGCAGTACTTC. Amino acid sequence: CSVWIPLIGQYF.

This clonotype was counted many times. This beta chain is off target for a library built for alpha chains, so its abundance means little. The CDR3 nucleotides read TGTGCCAGCACCGAACGGGCGGCAGGAGCACTATACACCTTC. This sequence encodes CASTERAAGALYTF. This chain uses TRBV2 with TRBJ1-2; D is undetermined. Trimming stripped 7 bases from V and 11 bases from J, with 23 bases between. Looked up from germline, CDR1 is SNHLY and CDR2 is FYNNEI. This CDR3 spans 14 amino acids.

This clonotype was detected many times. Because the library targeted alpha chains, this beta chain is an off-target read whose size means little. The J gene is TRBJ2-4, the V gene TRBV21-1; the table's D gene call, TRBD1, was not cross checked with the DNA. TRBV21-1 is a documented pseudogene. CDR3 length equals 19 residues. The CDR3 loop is CASSPQTCGGGLAKNIQYF. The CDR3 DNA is TGTGCCAGCAGCCCGCAAACCTGTGGCGGTGGACTAGCCAAAAACATTCAGTACTTC.

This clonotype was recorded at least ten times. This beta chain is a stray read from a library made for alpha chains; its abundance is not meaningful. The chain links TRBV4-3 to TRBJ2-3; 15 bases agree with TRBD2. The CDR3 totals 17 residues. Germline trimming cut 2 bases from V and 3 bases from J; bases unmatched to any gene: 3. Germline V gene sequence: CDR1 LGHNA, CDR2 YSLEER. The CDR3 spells CASSQRTSGGGTDTQYF. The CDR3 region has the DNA TGCGCCAGCAGCCAAAGGACTAGCGGGGGGGGGACAGATACGCAGTATTTT.

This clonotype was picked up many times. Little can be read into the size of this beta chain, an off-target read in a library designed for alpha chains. The DNA for the CDR3 is TGTGCCAGCAGCCCCTGGCTAGCGGCCTACGAGCAGTACTTC. Translating it yields CASSPWLAAYEQYF. This chain uses TRBV11-2 with TRBJ2-7; 7 bases line up with TRBD2. The V gene's germline CDR1 is SGHAT and CDR2 FQNNGV. This CDR3 spans 14 amino acids. After removal of 5 bases from V and 2 bases from J, the junction contained 6 bases not matched to a gene.

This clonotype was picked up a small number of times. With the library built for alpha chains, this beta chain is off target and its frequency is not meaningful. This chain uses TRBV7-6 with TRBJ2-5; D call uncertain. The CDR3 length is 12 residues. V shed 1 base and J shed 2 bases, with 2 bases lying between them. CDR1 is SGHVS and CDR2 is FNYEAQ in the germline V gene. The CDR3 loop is CASSLDQETQYF. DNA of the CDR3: TGTGCCAGCAGCTTAGATCAAGAGACCCAGTACTTC.

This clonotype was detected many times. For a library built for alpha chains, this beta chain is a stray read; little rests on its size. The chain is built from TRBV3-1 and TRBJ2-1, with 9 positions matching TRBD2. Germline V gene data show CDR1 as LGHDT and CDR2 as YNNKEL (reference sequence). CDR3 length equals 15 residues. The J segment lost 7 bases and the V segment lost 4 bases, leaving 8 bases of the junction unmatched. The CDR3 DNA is TGTGCCAGCAGCCCCAGCGGGGGGCTCGGAAATGAGCAGTTCTTC. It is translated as CASSPSGGLGNEQFF.

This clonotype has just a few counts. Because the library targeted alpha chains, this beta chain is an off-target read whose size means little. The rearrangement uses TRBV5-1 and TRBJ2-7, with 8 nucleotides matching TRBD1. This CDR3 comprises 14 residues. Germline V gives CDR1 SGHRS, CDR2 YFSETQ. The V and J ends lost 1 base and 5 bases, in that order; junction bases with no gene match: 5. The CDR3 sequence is CASSLIVTGDEQYF. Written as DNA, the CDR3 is TGCGCCAGCAGCTTGATCGTGACAGGGGACGAGCAGTACTTC.

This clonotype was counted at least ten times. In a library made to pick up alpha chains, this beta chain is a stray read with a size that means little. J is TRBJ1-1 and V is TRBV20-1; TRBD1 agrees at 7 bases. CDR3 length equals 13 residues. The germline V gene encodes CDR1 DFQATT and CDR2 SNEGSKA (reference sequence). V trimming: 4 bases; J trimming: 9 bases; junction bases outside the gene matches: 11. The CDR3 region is CSATRDRAGKAFF. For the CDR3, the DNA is TGCAGTGCTACCAGAGACAGGGCCGGCAAAGCTTTCTTT.

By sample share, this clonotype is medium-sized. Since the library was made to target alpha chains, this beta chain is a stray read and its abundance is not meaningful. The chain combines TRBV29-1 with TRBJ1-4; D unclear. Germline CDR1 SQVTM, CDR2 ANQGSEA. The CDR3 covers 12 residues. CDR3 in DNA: TGCATCGCCGGAAGAGAAAATGAAAAACTGTTTTTT. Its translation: CIAGRENEKLFF.

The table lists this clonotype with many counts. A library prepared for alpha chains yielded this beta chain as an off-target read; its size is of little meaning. In DNA, the CDR3 is TGTGCCAGCGGAAAAGGGGTAGGGACTGAAGCTTTCTTT. This codes for CASGKGVGTEAFF. The V gene is TRBV6-5, the J gene TRBJ1-1, with D possibly matching TRBD1 (5 bases). Germline loops: CDR1 MNHEY, CDR2 SVGAGI. The CDR3 has 13 amino acids. V lost 8 bases to trimming and J lost 5 bases, with 15 bases between them.

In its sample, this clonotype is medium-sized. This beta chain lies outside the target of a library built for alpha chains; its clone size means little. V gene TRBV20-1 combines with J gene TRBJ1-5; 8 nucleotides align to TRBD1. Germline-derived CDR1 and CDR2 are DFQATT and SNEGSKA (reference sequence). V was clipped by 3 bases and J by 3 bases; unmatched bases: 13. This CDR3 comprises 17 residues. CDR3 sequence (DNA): TGCAGTGCTAGCTCACAGGGGGTATCCCCTACCAATCAGCCCCAGCATTTT. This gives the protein CSASSQGVSPTNQPQHF.

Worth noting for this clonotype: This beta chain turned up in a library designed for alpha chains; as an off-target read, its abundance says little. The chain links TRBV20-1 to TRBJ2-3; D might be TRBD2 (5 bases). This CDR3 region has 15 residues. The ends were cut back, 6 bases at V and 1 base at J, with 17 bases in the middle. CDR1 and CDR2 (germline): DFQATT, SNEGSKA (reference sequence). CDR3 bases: TGCAGTGCACAGAGAGGGATAGGTCGCACAGATACGCAGTATTTT. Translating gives CSAQRGIGRTDTQYF.

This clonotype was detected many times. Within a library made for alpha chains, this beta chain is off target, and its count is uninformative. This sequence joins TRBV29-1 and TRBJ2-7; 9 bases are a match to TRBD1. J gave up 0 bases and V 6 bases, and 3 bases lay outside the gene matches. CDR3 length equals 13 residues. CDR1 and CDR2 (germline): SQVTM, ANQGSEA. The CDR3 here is CSVPGQGSYEQYF. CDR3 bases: TGCAGCGTCCCGGGACAGGGCTCCTACGAGCAGTACTTC.

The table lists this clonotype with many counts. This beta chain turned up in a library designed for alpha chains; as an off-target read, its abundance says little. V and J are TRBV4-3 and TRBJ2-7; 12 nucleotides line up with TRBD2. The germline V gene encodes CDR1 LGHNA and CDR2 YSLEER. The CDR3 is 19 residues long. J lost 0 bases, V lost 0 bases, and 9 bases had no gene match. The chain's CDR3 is CASSQELTSGGTSSYEQYF. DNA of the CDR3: TGCGCCAGCAGCCAAGAATTAACTAGCGGGGGGACTAGCTCCTACGAGCAGTACTTC.

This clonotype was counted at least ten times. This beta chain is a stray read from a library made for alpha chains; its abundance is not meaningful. The CDR3 region has the DNA TGTGCCAGTAGTCGAGGACGGGACAGGGGCTTGTACGAGCAGTACTTC. The encoded protein is CASSRGRDRGLYEQYF. The rearrangement links TRBV27 to TRBJ2-7; 10 bases fit TRBD1. Per germline, CDR1 MNHEY and CDR2 SMNVEV (reference sequence). This CDR3 spans 16 amino acids. With V trimmed by 9 bases and J by 4 bases, 15 bases remained unmatched.

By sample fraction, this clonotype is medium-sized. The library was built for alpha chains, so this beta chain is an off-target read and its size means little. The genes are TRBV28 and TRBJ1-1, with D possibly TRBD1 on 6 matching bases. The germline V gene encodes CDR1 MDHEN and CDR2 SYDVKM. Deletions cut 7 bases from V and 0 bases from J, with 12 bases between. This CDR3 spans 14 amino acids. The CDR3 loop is CASTGQFMNTEAFF. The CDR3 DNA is TGTGCCAGCACTGGACAGTTCATGAACACTGAAGCTTTCTTT.

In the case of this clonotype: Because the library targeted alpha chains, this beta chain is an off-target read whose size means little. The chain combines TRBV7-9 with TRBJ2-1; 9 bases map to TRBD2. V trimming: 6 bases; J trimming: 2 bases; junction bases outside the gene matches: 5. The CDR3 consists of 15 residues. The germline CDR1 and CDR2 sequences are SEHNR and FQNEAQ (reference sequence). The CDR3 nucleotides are TGTGCCAGCAGTCAGGGACTAGCTACCTACAATGAGCAGTTCTTC. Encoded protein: CASSQGLATYNEQFF.

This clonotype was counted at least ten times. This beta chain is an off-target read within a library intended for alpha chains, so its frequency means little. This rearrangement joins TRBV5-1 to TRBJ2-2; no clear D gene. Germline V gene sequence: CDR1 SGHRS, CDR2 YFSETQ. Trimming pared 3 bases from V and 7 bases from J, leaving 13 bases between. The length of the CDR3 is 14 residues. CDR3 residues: CASSSTDGHGELFF. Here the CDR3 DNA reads TGCGCCAGCAGCTCCACAGACGGCCACGGGGAGCTGTTTTTT.

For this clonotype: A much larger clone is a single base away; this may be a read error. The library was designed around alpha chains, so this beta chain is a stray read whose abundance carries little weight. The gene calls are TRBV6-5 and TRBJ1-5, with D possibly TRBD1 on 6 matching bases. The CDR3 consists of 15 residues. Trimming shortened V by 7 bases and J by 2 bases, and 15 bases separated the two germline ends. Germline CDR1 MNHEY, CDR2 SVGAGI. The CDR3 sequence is CASNPNKGGNQPQHF. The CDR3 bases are TGTGCCAGCAACCCCAATAAGGGGGGCAATCAGCCCCAGCATTTT.

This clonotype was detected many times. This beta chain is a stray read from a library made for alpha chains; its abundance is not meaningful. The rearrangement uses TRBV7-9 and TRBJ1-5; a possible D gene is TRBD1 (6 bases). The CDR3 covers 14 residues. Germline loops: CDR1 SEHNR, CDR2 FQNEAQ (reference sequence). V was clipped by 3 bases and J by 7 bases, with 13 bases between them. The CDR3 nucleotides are TGTGCCAGCAGCTTTGGGACACACGGGCAGCCCCAGCATTTT. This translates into CASSFGTHGQPQHF.

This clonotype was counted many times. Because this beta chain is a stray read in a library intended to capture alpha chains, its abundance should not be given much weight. CDR3: CASSPPFWQNTGELFF. The CDR3 coding sequence is TGTGCCAGCTCACCCCCGTTTTGGCAGAACACCGGGGAGCTGTTTTTT. The V and J genes are TRBV18 and TRBJ2-2, with D unclear. Trimming left V 3 bases short and J 1 base short, with 12 bases between. The V gene's germline CDR1 is KGHSH and CDR2 LQKENI. The CDR3 is made up of 16 amino acids.

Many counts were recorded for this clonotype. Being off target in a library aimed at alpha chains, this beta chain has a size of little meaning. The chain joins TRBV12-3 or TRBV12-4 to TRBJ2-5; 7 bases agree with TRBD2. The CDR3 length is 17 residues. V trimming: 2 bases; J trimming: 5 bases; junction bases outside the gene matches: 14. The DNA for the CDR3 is TGTGCCAGCAGTTTAAGGGCTAGCGGCAGAGCGGTGGAGACCCAGTACTTC. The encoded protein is CASSLRASGRAVETQYF.

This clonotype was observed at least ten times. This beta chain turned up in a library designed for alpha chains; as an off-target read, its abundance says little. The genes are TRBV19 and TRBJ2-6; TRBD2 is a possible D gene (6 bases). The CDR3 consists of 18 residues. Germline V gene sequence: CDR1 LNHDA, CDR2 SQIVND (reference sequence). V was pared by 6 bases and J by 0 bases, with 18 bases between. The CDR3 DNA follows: TGTGCCAGTAGACGGAGTCCGGGACTCAACTCTGGGGCCAACGTCCTGACTTTC. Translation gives CASRRSPGLNSGANVLTF.

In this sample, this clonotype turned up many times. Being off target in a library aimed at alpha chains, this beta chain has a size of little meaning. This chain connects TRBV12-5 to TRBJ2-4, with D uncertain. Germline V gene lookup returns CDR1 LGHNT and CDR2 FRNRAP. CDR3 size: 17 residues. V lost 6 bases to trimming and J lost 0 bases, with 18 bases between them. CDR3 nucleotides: TGTGCTAGTGGCATAACAAGCGTAGACCTAGCCAAAAACATTCAGTACTTC. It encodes CASGITSVDLAKNIQYF.

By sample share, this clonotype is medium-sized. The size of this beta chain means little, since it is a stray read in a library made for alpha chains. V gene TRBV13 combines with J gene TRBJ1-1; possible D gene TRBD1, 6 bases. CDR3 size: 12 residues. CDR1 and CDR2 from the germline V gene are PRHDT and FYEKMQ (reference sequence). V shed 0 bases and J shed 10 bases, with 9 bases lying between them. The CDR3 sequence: CASSLGRDTAFF. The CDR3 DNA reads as TGTGCCAGCAGCTTAGGCCGGGACACAGCTTTCTTT. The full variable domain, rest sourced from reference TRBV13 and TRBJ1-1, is AAGVIQSPRHLIKEKRETATLKCYPIPRHDTVYWYQQGPGQDPQFLISFYEKMQSDKGSIPDRFSAQQFSDYHSELNMSSLELGDSALYFCASSLGRDTAFFGQGTRLTVV.

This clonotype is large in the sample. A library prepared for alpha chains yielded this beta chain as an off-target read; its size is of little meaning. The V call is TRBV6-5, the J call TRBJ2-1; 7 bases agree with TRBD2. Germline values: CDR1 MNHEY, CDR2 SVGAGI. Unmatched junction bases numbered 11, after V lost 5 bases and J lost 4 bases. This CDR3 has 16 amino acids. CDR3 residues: CASSARDYPLYNEQFF. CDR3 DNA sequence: TGTGCCAGCAGTGCACGGGACTACCCTCTTTACAATGAGCAGTTCTTC.

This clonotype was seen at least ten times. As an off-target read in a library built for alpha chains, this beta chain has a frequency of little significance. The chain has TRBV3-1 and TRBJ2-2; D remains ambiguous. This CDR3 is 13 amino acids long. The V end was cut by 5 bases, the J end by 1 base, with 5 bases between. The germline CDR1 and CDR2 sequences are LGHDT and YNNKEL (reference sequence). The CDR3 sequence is CASSWGNTGELFF. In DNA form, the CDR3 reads TGTGCCAGCAGCTGGGGGAACACCGGGGAGCTGTTTTTT.

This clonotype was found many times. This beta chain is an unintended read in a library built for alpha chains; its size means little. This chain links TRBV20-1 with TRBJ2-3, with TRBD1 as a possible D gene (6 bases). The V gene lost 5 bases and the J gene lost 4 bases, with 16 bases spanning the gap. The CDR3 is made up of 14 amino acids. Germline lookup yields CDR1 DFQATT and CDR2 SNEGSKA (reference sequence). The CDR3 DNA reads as TGCAGTGCTGTGGACAGTCACCTCGCAGATACGCAGTATTTT. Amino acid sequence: CSAVDSHLADTQYF.

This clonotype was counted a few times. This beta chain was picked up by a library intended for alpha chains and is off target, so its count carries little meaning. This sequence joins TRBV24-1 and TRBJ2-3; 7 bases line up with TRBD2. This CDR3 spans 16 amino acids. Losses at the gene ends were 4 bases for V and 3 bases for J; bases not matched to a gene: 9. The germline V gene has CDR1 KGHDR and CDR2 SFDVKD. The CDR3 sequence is CATSDYRAGRTDTQYF. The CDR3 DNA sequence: TGTGCCACCAGTGACTACCGAGCGGGGCGAACAGATACGCAGTATTTT.

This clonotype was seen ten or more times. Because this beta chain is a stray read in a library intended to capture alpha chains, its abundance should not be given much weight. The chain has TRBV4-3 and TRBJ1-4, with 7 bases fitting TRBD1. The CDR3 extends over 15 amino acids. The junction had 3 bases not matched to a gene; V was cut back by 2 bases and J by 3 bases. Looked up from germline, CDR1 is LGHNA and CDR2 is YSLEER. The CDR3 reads CASSQPGQSNEKLFF. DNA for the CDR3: TGCGCCAGCAGCCAACCGGGACAGTCTAATGAAAAACTGTTTTTT.